These T cell receptor beta chains were read from a single sample in a study of Ad26.COV2.S vaccination and SARS-CoV-2 variants. Clones were read by immunoSEQ multiplex PCR, and TCRdb kept only the in-frame ones, dropping some. The profile shows approximately 500,000 clones, roughly nine tenths of them singletons. Sequencing used peripheral blood, obtained in a trial of Ad26.COV2.S vaccine versus placebo. These receptor sequences come from a person between 18 and 65 years old who received the Ad26.COV2.S COVID-19 vaccine or a placebo. Both conserved end residues are part of each CDR3. Fields, in order: D gene, V gene, clone size, J gene, CDR3 protein, CDR3 DNA. The D gene is left open where the match is weak. A row's size may be missing; if present it is once, few, many or a size class.

d_call: .; v_call: TRBV5-1; clone_size: .; j_call: TRBJ2-5; cdr3_aa: CASSLANSGQTQYF; cdr3_nt: TGCGCCAGCAGCTTGGCCAATTCCGGGCAGACCCAGTACTTC
d_call: TRBD1; v_call: TRBV19; clone_size: few; j_call: TRBJ1-6; cdr3_aa: CASRNRGLVNSPLHF; cdr3_nt: TGTGCCAGTAGAAACAGGGGGCTCGTCAATTCACCCCTCCACTTT
d_call: .; v_call: TRBV5-8; clone_size: .; j_call: TRBJ1-2; cdr3_aa: CASSSEGFSWGYGYTF; cdr3_nt: TGTGCCAGCAGCTCGGAGGGGTTCTCTTGGGGGTATGGCTACACCTTC
d_call: TRBD2; v_call: TRBV5-6; clone_size: .; j_call: TRBJ2-3; cdr3_aa: CASTLGLAGGPDTQYF; cdr3_nt: TGTGCCAGCACCCTGGGTCTGGCGGGAGGGCCAGATACGCAGTATTTT
d_call: .; v_call: TRBV30; clone_size: .; j_call: TRBJ1-2; cdr3_aa: CAWSVLYGYTF; cdr3_nt: TGTGCCTGGAGTGTACTGTATGGCTACACCTTC
d_call: .; v_call: TRBV18; clone_size: .; j_call: TRBJ2-5; cdr3_aa: CASSVIQEETQYF; cdr3_nt: TGTGCCAGCTCAGTTATCCAGGAAGAGACCCAGTACTTC
d_call: .; v_call: TRBV3-1/TRBV3-2; clone_size: .; j_call: TRBJ1-6; cdr3_aa: CASSRRTDNSPLHF; cdr3_nt: TGTGCCAGCAGCCGCCGGACAGACAATTCACCCCTCCACTTT
d_call: .; v_call: TRBV2; clone_size: .; j_call: TRBJ1-1; cdr3_aa: CASSERAVTEAFF; cdr3_nt: TGTGCCAGCAGTGAAAGGGCAGTTACTGAAGCTTTCTTT
d_call: .; v_call: TRBV12-3/TRBV12-4; clone_size: .; j_call: TRBJ1-1; cdr3_aa: CASGRGGRTEAFF; cdr3_nt: TGTGCCAGCGGACGTGGGGGGCGCACTGAAGCTTTCTTT
d_call: .; v_call: TRBV27; clone_size: .; j_call: TRBJ1-1; cdr3_aa: CASSLSGTEAFF; cdr3_nt: TGTGCCAGCAGTTTATCCGGGACTGAAGCTTTCTTT
d_call: TRBD2; v_call: TRBV9; clone_size: .; j_call: TRBJ2-3; cdr3_aa: CASSPMRTSGSTDTQYF; cdr3_nt: TGTGCCAGCAGCCCGATGAGGACTAGCGGAAGCACAGATACGCAGTATTTT
d_call: TRBD1; v_call: TRBV15; clone_size: .; j_call: TRBJ2-3; cdr3_aa: CATSPTGGGDTQYF; cdr3_nt: TGTGCCACCAGCCCGACAGGGGGAGGAGATACGCAGTATTTT
d_call: .; v_call: TRBV12-3/TRBV12-4; clone_size: .; j_call: TRBJ2-5; cdr3_aa: CASSLWEKETQYF; cdr3_nt: TGTGCCAGCAGTTTGTGGGAGAAAGAGACCCAGTACTTC
d_call: TRBD1; v_call: TRBV18; clone_size: .; j_call: TRBJ2-7; cdr3_aa: CASSQGQTYEQYF; cdr3_nt: TGTGCCAGCTCACAGGGACAGACCTACGAGCAGTACTTC
d_call: .; v_call: TRBV28; clone_size: .; j_call: TRBJ1-4; cdr3_aa: CASSRVSRIVGELFF; cdr3_nt: TGTGCCAGCAGCCGGGTCAGTCGGATCGTCGGGGAACTGTTTTTT
d_call: TRBD2; v_call: TRBV24-1; clone_size: .; j_call: TRBJ2-3; cdr3_aa: CATSDLSGTSGSTDTQYF; cdr3_nt: TGTGCCACCAGTGATTTGTCCGGGACTAGCGGTAGCACAGATACGCAGTATTTT
d_call: .; v_call: TRBV27; clone_size: .; j_call: TRBJ2-1; cdr3_aa: CASSFFSVRGNYNEQFF; cdr3_nt: TGTGCCAGCAGTTTCTTCTCTGTCCGGGGGAACTACAATGAGCAGTTCTTC
d_call: TRBD2; v_call: TRBV2; clone_size: .; j_call: TRBJ2-7; cdr3_aa: CASNGGSVDEQYF; cdr3_nt: TGTGCCAGCAACGGCGGGAGCGTCGACGAGCAGTACTTC
d_call: TRBD1; v_call: TRBV29-1; clone_size: .; j_call: TRBJ2-7; cdr3_aa: CSVRQGAQGQYF; cdr3_nt: TGCAGCGTCAGACAGGGGGCGCAAGGGCAGTACTTC
d_call: TRBD1; v_call: TRBV28; clone_size: once; j_call: TRBJ2-7; cdr3_aa: CASSWDRSYEQYF; cdr3_nt: TGTGCCAGCAGCTGGGACAGATCCTACGAGCAGTACTTC
d_call: .; v_call: TRBV19; clone_size: once; j_call: TRBJ1-4; cdr3_aa: CASSIPWGLNEKLFF; cdr3_nt: TGTGCCAGTAGTATACCTTGGGGGCTGAATGAAAAACTGTTTTTT
d_call: .; v_call: TRBV11-3; clone_size: .; j_call: TRBJ2-1; cdr3_aa: CASSLTAAYNEQFF; cdr3_nt: TGTGCCAGCAGCTTAACGGCTGCTTACAATGAGCAGTTCTTC
d_call: .; v_call: TRBV6-2/TRBV6-3; clone_size: few; j_call: TRBJ1-2; cdr3_aa: CASSYLQSNYGYTF; cdr3_nt: TGTGCCAGCAGTTACCTACAAAGCAACTATGGCTACACCTTC
d_call: .; v_call: TRBV5-1; clone_size: .; j_call: TRBJ2-3; cdr3_aa: CASRAAVARTDTQYF; cdr3_nt: TGCGCCAGCAGAGCGGCGGTCGCCCGCACAGATACGCAGTATTTT
d_call: TRBD1; v_call: TRBV28; clone_size: .; j_call: TRBJ1-2; cdr3_aa: CASSYRQGGGVMGYTF; cdr3_nt: TGTGCCAGCAGTTACAGACAGGGGGGCGGGGTCATGGGCTACACCTTC
d_call: .; v_call: TRBV10-2; clone_size: once; j_call: TRBJ2-7; cdr3_aa: CASSETATYEQYF; cdr3_nt: TGCGCCAGCAGTGAAACAGCTACCTACGAGCAGTACTTC
d_call: .; v_call: TRBV7-8; clone_size: once; j_call: TRBJ2-3; cdr3_aa: CASSLAGLNTQYF; cdr3_nt: TGTGCCAGCAGCTTGGCGGGGCTAAATACGCAGTATTTT
d_call: .; v_call: TRBV27; clone_size: .; j_call: TRBJ2-3; cdr3_aa: CASSLELTLDTDTQYF; cdr3_nt: TGTGCCAGCAGTTTAGAACTAACGCTTGACACAGATACGCAGTATTTT
d_call: .; v_call: TRBV6-6; clone_size: once; j_call: TRBJ1-2; cdr3_aa: CASLPDSNYGYTF; cdr3_nt: TGTGCCAGCCTGCCAGATTCTAACTATGGCTACACCTTC
d_call: TRBD1; v_call: TRBV6-5; clone_size: .; j_call: TRBJ1-6; cdr3_aa: CASSWTGGNSPLHF; cdr3_nt: TGTGCCAGCAGTTGGACAGGCGGGAATTCACCCCTCCACTTT
d_call: .; v_call: TRBV5-4; clone_size: .; j_call: TRBJ1-1; cdr3_aa: CASSFGGGRIPTEAFF; cdr3_nt: TGTGCCAGCAGCTTTGGCGGGGGGCGAATTCCCACTGAAGCTTTCTTT
d_call: .; v_call: TRBV4-2; clone_size: .; j_call: TRBJ1-5; cdr3_aa: CASSQRLGGNQPQHF; cdr3_nt: TGTGCCAGCAGCCAGAGGTTGGGTGGAAATCAGCCCCAGCATTTT
d_call: TRBD1; v_call: TRBV4-2; clone_size: few; j_call: TRBJ1-5; cdr3_aa: CASSLEQGANQPQHF; cdr3_nt: TGTGCCAGCAGCCTGGAACAGGGGGCGAATCAGCCCCAGCATTTT
d_call: TRBD1; v_call: TRBV6-6; clone_size: .; j_call: TRBJ2-7; cdr3_aa: CASSRTGTGVVYEQYF; cdr3_nt: TGTGCCAGCAGCAGAACCGGGACAGGGGTTGTCTACGAGCAGTACTTC
d_call: TRBD1; v_call: TRBV19; clone_size: .; j_call: TRBJ1-1; cdr3_aa: CASNGDTGAEAFF; cdr3_nt: TGTGCCAGTAATGGTGATACAGGGGCTGAAGCTTTCTTT
d_call: TRBD1; v_call: TRBV4-3; clone_size: .; j_call: TRBJ1-2; cdr3_aa: CASSQGQGAPNYGYTF; cdr3_nt: TGCGCCAGCAGCCAAGGACAGGGGGCACCTAACTATGGCTACACCTTC
d_call: TRBD2; v_call: TRBV25-1; clone_size: .; j_call: TRBJ2-3; cdr3_aa: CASSETSGRRTDTQYF; cdr3_nt: TGTGCCAGCAGTGAGACTAGCGGGAGACGGACAGATACGCAGTATTTT
d_call: .; v_call: TRBV6-2/TRBV6-3; clone_size: many; j_call: TRBJ2-5; cdr3_aa: CASSLGRIETQYF; cdr3_nt: TGTGCCAGCAGTCTTGGGAGGATAGAGACCCAGTACTTC
d_call: TRBD2; v_call: TRBV28; clone_size: once; j_call: TRBJ2-7; cdr3_aa: CASSRPRLAGVYEQYF; cdr3_nt: TGTGCCAGCAGCCGCCCCCGACTAGCGGGAGTTTACGAGCAGTACTTC
d_call: .; v_call: TRBV28; clone_size: .; j_call: TRBJ2-3; cdr3_aa: CASRQGTSTDTQYF; cdr3_nt: TGTGCCAGCAGACAGGGGACTAGCACAGATACGCAGTATTTT
d_call: .; v_call: TRBV19; clone_size: .; j_call: TRBJ1-1; cdr3_aa: CASSTPPTRMNTEAFF; cdr3_nt: TGTGCCAGTAGTACTCCCCCGACCCGCATGAACACTGAAGCTTTCTTT
d_call: .; v_call: TRBV2; clone_size: .; j_call: TRBJ2-3; cdr3_aa: CASTPGGIDTQYF; cdr3_nt: TGTGCCAGCACCCCAGGGGGGATCGATACGCAGTATTTT
d_call: .; v_call: TRBV27; clone_size: many; j_call: TRBJ1-5; cdr3_aa: CASSFLVGQPQHF; cdr3_nt: TGTGCCAGCAGTTTCCTGGTAGGTCAGCCCCAGCATTTT
d_call: TRBD2; v_call: TRBV20-1; clone_size: once; j_call: TRBJ2-5; cdr3_aa: CSASSGRETQYF; cdr3_nt: TGCAGTGCTAGTAGCGGGAGGGAGACCCAGTACTTC
d_call: .; v_call: TRBV30; clone_size: .; j_call: TRBJ2-1; cdr3_aa: CAWERGFNEQFF; cdr3_nt: TGTGCCTGGGAACGGGGTTTCAATGAGCAGTTCTTC
d_call: .; v_call: TRBV7-3; clone_size: .; j_call: TRBJ1-5; cdr3_aa: CASSLGGSQPQHF; cdr3_nt: TGTGCCAGCAGCTTAGGCGGGTCTCAGCCCCAGCATTTT
d_call: TRBD2; v_call: TRBV28; clone_size: .; j_call: TRBJ2-1; cdr3_aa: CASSELGLAGLNEQFF; cdr3_nt: TGTGCCAGCAGTGAACTGGGACTAGCGGGATTAAACGAGCAGTTCTTC
d_call: .; v_call: TRBV18; clone_size: few; j_call: TRBJ1-4; cdr3_aa: CASSPGVANEKLFF; cdr3_nt: TGTGCCAGCTCACCGGGGGTAGCTAATGAAAAACTGTTTTTT
d_call: TRBD1; v_call: TRBV3-1/TRBV3-2; clone_size: .; j_call: TRBJ2-2; cdr3_aa: CASSLEGTANTGELFF; cdr3_nt: TGTGCCAGCAGCCTCGAGGGGACAGCGAACACCGGGGAGCTGTTTTTT
d_call: TRBD1; v_call: TRBV30; clone_size: once; j_call: TRBJ1-2; cdr3_aa: CAWRRDRGLGGYTF; cdr3_nt: TGTGCCTGGAGGAGGGACAGGGGGCTAGGTGGCTACACCTTC
d_call: TRBD2; v_call: TRBV4-1; clone_size: .; j_call: TRBJ2-5; cdr3_aa: CASSQTGGGETQYF; cdr3_nt: TGCGCCAGCAGCCAAACGGGAGGGGGAGAGACCCAGTACTTC
d_call: .; v_call: TRBV5-8; clone_size: .; j_call: TRBJ1-6; cdr3_aa: CASSLGGNFSPLHF; cdr3_nt: TGTGCCAGCAGCTTGGGTGGGAATTTTTCACCCCTCCACTTT
d_call: TRBD2; v_call: TRBV10-2; clone_size: .; j_call: TRBJ2-1; cdr3_aa: CASSPSGTSSYNEQFF; cdr3_nt: TGCGCCAGCAGTCCAAGCGGGACGAGCTCCTACAATGAGCAGTTCTTC
d_call: .; v_call: TRBV5-1; clone_size: .; j_call: TRBJ2-6; cdr3_aa: CASSTSGTGANVLTF; cdr3_nt: TGCGCCAGCAGCACATCGGGGACTGGGGCCAACGTCCTGACTTTC
d_call: .; v_call: TRBV28; clone_size: .; j_call: TRBJ2-7; cdr3_aa: CASIPNRVGEQYF; cdr3_nt: TGTGCCAGCATCCCAAACCGGGTGGGCGAGCAGTACTTC
d_call: .; v_call: TRBV7-2; clone_size: .; j_call: TRBJ2-5; cdr3_aa: CASSLESARQETQYF; cdr3_nt: TGTGCCAGCAGCTTAGAGTCGGCCCGCCAAGAGACCCAGTACTTC
d_call: .; v_call: TRBV5-8; clone_size: few; j_call: TRBJ1-1; cdr3_aa: CASSLLRNTEAFF; cdr3_nt: TGTGCCAGCAGCTTGCTTAGGAACACTGAAGCTTTCTTT
d_call: .; v_call: TRBV6-5; clone_size: .; j_call: TRBJ1-1; cdr3_aa: CASSSGATEAFF; cdr3_nt: TGTGCCAGCAGTTCAGGGGCAACTGAAGCTTTCTTT
d_call: .; v_call: TRBV11-2; clone_size: .; j_call: TRBJ1-1; cdr3_aa: CASSTDFGENTEAFF; cdr3_nt: TGTGCCAGCAGCACGGACTTCGGGGAGAACACTGAAGCTTTCTTT